Sequencing of this T cell receptor (beta chain) was carried out in a study of blood T cell repertoires in COVID-19. Study in general: Sources were T cells, B-cell-depleted T cells, or PBMCs; the material itself was cDNA or gDNA.

As originally analysed: Reference gene primer amplification gave estimated nucleated cell counts. Produced via immunoSEQ multiplex PCR; TCRdb's table is partial and in-frame only. The V and J calls and the clone size are those of that table, but D and trimming were determined from the DNA. The sample has about 300,000 clones; roughly nine tenths are singletons. The CDR3 runs to 13 residues. Germline loops: CDR1 SGHNT, CDR2 YYREEE (reference sequence). Trimming took 3 bases from V and 5 from J, leaving 12 bases between them. The Seattle patients joined while their infection was active and were tracked longitudinally afterward.

J is TRBJ2-7 and V is TRBV5-4; D possibly corresponds to TRBD1 (6 bases). The TCR was taken from a woman aged 25 to 39 with COVID-19, enrolled during active disease. Material for sequencing was peripheral blood. The CDR3 nucleotides are TGTGCCAGCAGCTGGCCTAACAGGGACGAGCAGTACTTC. As protein: CASSWPNRDEQYF.